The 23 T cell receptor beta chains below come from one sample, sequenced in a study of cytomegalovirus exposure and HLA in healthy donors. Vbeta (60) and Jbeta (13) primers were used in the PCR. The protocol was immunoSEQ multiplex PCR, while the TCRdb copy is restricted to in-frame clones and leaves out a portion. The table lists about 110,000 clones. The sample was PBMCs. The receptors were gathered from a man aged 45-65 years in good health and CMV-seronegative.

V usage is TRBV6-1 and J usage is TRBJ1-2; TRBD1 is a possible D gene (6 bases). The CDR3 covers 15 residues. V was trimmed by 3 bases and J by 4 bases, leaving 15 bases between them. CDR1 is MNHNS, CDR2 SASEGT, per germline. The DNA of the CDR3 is TGTGCCAGCAGTGAGCAACAGGGACTAAGCTATGGCTACACCTTC. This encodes CASSEQQGLSYGYTF.

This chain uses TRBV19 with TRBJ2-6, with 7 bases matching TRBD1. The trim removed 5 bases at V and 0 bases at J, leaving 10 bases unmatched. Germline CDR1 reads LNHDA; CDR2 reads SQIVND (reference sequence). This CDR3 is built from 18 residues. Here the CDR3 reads CASSVNRGTNSGANVLTF. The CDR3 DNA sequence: TGTGCCAGTAGTGTGAACAGGGGAACCAACTCTGGGGCCAACGTCCTGACTTTC.

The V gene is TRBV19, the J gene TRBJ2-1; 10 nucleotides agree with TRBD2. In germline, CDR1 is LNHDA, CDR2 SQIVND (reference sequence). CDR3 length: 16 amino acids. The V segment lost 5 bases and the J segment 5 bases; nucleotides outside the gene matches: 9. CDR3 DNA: TGTGCCAGTAGTGACAGACTAGCGGGTAATAACAATGAGCAGTTCTTC. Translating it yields CASSDRLAGNNNEQFF.

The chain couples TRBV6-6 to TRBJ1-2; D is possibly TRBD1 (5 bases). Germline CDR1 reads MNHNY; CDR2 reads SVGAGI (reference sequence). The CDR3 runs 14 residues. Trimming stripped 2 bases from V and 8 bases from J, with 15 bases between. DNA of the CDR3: TGTGCCAGCAGTTACGGGCGGCGGGACCAGGGCTACACCTTC. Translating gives CASSYGRRDQGYTF.

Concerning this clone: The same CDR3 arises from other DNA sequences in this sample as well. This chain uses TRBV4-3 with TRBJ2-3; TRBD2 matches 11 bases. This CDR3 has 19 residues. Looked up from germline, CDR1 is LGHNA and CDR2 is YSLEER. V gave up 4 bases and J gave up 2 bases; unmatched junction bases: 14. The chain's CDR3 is CASSPQTAGTSGNTDTQYF. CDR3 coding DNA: TGCGCCAGCAGCCCCCAAACAGCCGGGACTAGCGGAAACACAGATACGCAGTATTTT.

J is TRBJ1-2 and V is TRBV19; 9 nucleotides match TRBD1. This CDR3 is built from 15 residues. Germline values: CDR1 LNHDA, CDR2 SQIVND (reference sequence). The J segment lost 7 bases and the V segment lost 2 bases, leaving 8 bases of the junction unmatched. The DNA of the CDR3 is TGTGCCAGTAGTATAAACAGGGGGCGAAGGGTTGGCTACACCTTC. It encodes CASSINRGRRVGYTF.

CDR3 residues: CASSIRREQFF. CDR3 nucleotide sequence: TGTGCCAGTAGTATTCGGCGGGAGCAGTTCTTC. This chain uses TRBV19 with TRBJ2-1; D remains unclear. With 3 bases removed from V and 10 bases from J, the gap between germline ends came to 7 bases. This CDR3 is built from 11 residues. From germline, CDR1 is LNHDA and CDR2 SQIVND (reference sequence). The full variable domain, with the rest looked up from reference TRBV19 and TRBJ2-1, is DGGITQSPKYLFRKEGQNVTLSCEQNLNHDAMYWYRQDPGQGLRLIYYSQIVNDFQKGDIAEGYSVSREKKESFPLTVTSAQKNPTAFYLCASSIRREQFFGPGTRLTVL.

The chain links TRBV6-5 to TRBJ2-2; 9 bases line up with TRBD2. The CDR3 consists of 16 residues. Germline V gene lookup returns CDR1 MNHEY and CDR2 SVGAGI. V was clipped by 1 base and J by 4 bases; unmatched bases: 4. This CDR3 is CASSYWAGGPTGELFF. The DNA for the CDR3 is TGTGCCAGCAGTTACTGGGCGGGGGGGCCCACCGGGGAGCTGTTTTTT.

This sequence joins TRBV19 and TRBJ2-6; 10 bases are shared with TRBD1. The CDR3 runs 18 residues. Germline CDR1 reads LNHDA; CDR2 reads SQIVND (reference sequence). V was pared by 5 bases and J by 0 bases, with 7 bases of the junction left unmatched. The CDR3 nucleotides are TGTGCCAGTAGTCCGCGGACAGGGGGGAGCTCTGGGGCCAACGTCCTGACTTTC. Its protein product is CASSPRTGGSSGANVLTF.

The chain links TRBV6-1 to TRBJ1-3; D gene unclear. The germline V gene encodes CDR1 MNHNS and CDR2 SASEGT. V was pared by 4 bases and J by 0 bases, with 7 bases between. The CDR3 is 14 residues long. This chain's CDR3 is CASSGGYSGNTIYF. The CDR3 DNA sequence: TGTGCCAGCAGTGGCGGTTACTCTGGAAACACCATATATTTT.

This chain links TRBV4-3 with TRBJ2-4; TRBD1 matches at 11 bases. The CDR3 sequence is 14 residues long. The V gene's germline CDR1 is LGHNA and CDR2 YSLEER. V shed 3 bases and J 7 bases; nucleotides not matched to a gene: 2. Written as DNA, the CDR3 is TGCGCCAGCAGCCAGGACAGGGGGCTTAACATTCAGTACTTC. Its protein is CASSQDRGLNIQYF.

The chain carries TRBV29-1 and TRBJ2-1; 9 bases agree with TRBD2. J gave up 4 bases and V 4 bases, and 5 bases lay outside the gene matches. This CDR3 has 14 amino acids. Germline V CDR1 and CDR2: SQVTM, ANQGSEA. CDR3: CSVVGLAGYNEQFF. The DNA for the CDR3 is TGCAGCGTTGTGGGGCTAGCGGGGTACAATGAGCAGTTCTTC.

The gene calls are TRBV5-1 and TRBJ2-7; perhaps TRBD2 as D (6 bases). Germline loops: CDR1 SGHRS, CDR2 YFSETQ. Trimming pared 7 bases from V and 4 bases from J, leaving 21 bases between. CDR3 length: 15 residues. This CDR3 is CASAEVGGGLYEQYF. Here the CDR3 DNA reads TGCGCCAGCGCTGAGGTTGGGGGAGGACTGTACGAGCAGTACTTC.

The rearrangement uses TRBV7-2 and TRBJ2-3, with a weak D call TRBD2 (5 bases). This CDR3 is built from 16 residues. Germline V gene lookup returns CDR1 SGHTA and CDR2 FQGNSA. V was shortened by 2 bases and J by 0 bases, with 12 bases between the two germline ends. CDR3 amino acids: CASSLNSVYSTDTQYF. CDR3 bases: TGTGCCAGCAGCTTAAATAGCGTCTATAGCACAGATACGCAGTATTTT.

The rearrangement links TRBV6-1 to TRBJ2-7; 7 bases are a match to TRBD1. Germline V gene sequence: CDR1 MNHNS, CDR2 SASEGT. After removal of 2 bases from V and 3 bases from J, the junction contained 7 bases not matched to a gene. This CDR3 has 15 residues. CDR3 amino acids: CASSERTGRLYEQYF. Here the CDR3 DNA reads TGTGCCAGCAGTGAAAGGACAGGAAGACTCTACGAGCAGTACTTC.

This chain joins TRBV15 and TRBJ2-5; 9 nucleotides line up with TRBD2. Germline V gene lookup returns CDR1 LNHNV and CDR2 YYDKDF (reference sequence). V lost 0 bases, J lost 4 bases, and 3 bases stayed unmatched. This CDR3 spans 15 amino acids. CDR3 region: CATSRDAGGPETQYF. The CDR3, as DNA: TGTGCCACCAGCAGAGATGCGGGAGGGCCAGAGACCCAGTACTTC.

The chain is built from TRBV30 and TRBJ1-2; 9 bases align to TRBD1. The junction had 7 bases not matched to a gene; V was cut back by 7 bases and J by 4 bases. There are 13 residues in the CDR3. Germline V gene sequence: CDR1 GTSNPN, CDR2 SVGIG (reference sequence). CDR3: CALGTGSPYGYTF. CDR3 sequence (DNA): TGTGCCTTGGGGACAGGGTCCCCCTATGGCTACACCTTC.

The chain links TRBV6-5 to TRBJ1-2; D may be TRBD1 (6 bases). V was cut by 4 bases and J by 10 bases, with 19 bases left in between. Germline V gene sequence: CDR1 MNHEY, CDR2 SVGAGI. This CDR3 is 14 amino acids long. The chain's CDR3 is CASSSLQGRRLYTF. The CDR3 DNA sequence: TGTGCCAGCAGTTCTTTACAGGGTCGGCGACTCTACACCTTC.

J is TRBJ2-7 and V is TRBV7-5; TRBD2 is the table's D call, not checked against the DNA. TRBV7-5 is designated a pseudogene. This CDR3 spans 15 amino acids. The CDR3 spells CARSRRASGTHEQYF. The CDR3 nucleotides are TGTGCCAGAAGCCGAAGGGCTAGCGGGACCCACGAGCAGTACTTC.

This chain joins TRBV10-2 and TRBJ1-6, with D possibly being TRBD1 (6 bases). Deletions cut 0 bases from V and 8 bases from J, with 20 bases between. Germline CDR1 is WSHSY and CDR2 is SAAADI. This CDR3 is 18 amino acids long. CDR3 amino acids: CASSESVRWQGLDSPLHF. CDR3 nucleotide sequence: TGCGCCAGCAGTGAGTCGGTACGTTGGCAGGGGTTGGATTCACCCCTCCACTTT.

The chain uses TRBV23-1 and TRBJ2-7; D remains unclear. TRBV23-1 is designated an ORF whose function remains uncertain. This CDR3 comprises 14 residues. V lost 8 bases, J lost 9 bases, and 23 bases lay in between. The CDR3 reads CASRKQTYEIGQYF. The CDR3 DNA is TGCGCCAGCCGAAAACAGACCTACGAAATTGGGCAGTACTTC.

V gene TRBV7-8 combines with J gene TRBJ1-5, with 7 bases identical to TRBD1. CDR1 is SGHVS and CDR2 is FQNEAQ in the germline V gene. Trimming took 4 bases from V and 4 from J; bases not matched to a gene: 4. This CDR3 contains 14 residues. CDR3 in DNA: TGTGCCAGCAGCTCCGACAGGGTAAATCAGCCCCAGCATTTT. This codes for CASSSDRVNQPQHF.

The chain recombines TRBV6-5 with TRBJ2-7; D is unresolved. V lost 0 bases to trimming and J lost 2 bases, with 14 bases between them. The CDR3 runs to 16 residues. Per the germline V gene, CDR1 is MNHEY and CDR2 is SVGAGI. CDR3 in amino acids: CASSYSRLRLAYEQYF. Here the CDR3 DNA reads TGTGCCAGCAGTTACTCGAGACTGCGACTGGCCTACGAGCAGTACTTC.